A single sample gave rise to the 26 T cell receptor beta chains below, sequenced in a study of T cell responses to AZD1222 COVID-19 vaccine. The assay was immunoSEQ multiplex PCR, and TCRdb's table has in-frame clones only and misses some. The data hold under 95,000 clones, with over 75% observed a single time. Sequenced here: peripheral blood, sampled on day 0 of AZD1222 vaccination. The source is an adult in good health.

This clone appeared a single time. V is TRBV19 and J is TRBJ1-5, with D hard to call. The germline V gene has CDR1 LNHDA and CDR2 SQIVND (reference sequence). This CDR3 region has 14 residues. The V gene lost 5 bases and the J gene lost 0 bases, with 8 bases spanning the gap. The CDR3, as DNA: TGTGCCAGTAGTGCGGGATTTAGCAATCAGCCCCAGCATTTT. This codes for CASSAGFSNQPQHF.

The genes are TRBV20-1 and TRBJ2-1; D unclear. V lost 3 bases and J lost 3, with 6 bases in between. The germline gives CDR1 DFQATT, CDR2 SNEGSKA (reference sequence). This CDR3 contains 12 residues. CDR3 sequence (DNA): TGCAGTGCTAGTCCCAGCTACAATGAGCAGTTCTTC. Encoded protein: CSASPSYNEQFF.

The J gene is TRBJ1-1, the V gene TRBV21-1. TRBV21-1 is a documented pseudogene. This CDR3 region has 11 residues. CDR3 amino acids: CALRGRRVAFF. The CDR3 coding sequence is TGTGCCCTAAGGGGCAGGCGGGTAGCTTTCTTT.

The V and J genes are TRBV18 and TRBJ1-5; the D gene is possibly TRBD1 (5 bases). The germline V gene encodes CDR1 KGHSH and CDR2 LQKENI. V was trimmed by 3 bases and J by 7 bases, leaving 16 bases between them. This CDR3 comprises 15 residues. Here the CDR3 reads CASSPKGTASQPQHF. The CDR3 nucleotides read TGTGCCAGCTCACCGAAAGGGACGGCTTCCCAGCCCCAGCATTTT.

This clone was detected a few times. The rearrangement uses TRBV29-1 and TRBJ2-1; no reliable D call. The CDR3 is 11 residues long. Germline loops: CDR1 SQVTM, CDR2 ANQGSEA. Trimming cost V 7 bases and J 3 bases, with 7 bases left between them. In DNA form, the CDR3 reads TGCAGCGCCCCGCGCTACAATGAGCAGTTCTTC. As protein: CSAPRYNEQFF.

The chain links TRBV2 to TRBJ1-1; the match to TRBD1 covers 7 bases. This CDR3 region has 13 residues. Germline V gene lookup returns CDR1 SNHLY and CDR2 FYNNEI. Trimming took 6 bases from V and 3 from J; bases not matched to a gene: 4. In DNA, the CDR3 is TGTGCCAGCAGACTCCAGGGGGACACTGAAGCTTTCTTT. The encoded protein is CASRLQGDTEAFF.

This clone has only one observation. The CDR3 here is CATSRGNWGGGNQPQHF. In nucleotides, the CDR3 is TGTGCCACCAGCAGAGGCAACTGGGGGGGTGGCAATCAGCCCCAGCATTTT. V usage is TRBV15 and J usage is TRBJ1-5; TRBD1 is a possible D gene (5 bases). The germline V gene encodes CDR1 LNHNV and CDR2 YYDKDF (reference sequence). CDR3 length equals 17 residues. V lost 1 base and J 2 bases, leaving 15 bases between the germline ends.

The chain couples TRBV28 to TRBJ1-2; the D is unclear. Germline loops: CDR1 MDHEN, CDR2 SYDVKM. Trimming pared 4 bases from V and 3 bases from J, leaving 6 bases between. The CDR3 sequence is 12 residues long. CDR3 residues: CASSSPYYGYTF. CDR3 DNA sequence: TGTGCCAGCAGTTCCCCATACTATGGCTACACCTTC.

J is TRBJ1-5 and V is TRBV27; D is unclear. From germline, CDR1 is MNHEY and CDR2 SMNVEV (reference sequence). Trimming pared 1 base from V and 6 bases from J, leaving 7 bases between. The CDR3 is made up of 13 amino acids. The CDR3 protein is CASSLFNGQPQHF. In nucleotides, the CDR3 is TGTGCCAGCAGTTTATTTAATGGTCAGCCCCAGCATTTT.

Regarding this clone: This specimen includes other DNA sequences encoding the same CDR3. V usage is TRBV5-1 and J usage is TRBJ1-3; 8 nucleotides align to TRBD1. The CDR3 consists of 16 residues. Unmatched junction bases numbered 5, after V lost 0 bases and J lost 3 bases. Germline V gene data show CDR1 as SGHRS and CDR2 as YFSETQ. The CDR3 DNA follows: TGCGCCAGCAGCTTGGGGACAGGGAGTAGTGGAAACACCATATATTTT. As protein: CASSLGTGSSGNTIYF.

The chain carries TRBV28 and TRBJ1-2; D is possibly TRBD1 (6 bases). From germline, CDR1 is MDHEN and CDR2 SYDVKM. V lost 7 bases and J lost 3, with 9 bases in between. The CDR3 length is 12 residues. Here the CDR3 DNA reads TGTGCCAGCATAGACAGGTACTATGGCTACACCTTC. Protein sequence: CASIDRYYGYTF.

V gene TRBV28 combines with J gene TRBJ1-1; D is ambiguous. This CDR3 is 13 amino acids long. CDR1 and CDR2 (germline): MDHEN, SYDVKM. V lost 2 bases and J lost 3, with 7 bases in between. CDR3 DNA sequence: TGTGCCAGCAGTTTAGCTGGGTACACTGAAGCTTTCTTT. Residues: CASSLAGYTEAFF.

The CDR3 here is CASSLYSGQSSYNEQFF. The CDR3 DNA follows: TGCGCCAGCAGCTTGTATAGCGGTCAAAGCTCCTACAATGAGCAGTTCTTC. This sequence joins TRBV5-1 and TRBJ2-1; weak D call: TRBD2 (6 bases). CDR3 size: 17 residues. The V gene's germline CDR1 is SGHRS and CDR2 YFSETQ. The V gene lost 1 base and the J gene lost 0 bases, with 14 bases spanning the gap.

V and J are TRBV5-1 and TRBJ1-1; 7 nucleotides match TRBD1. This CDR3 comprises 19 residues. Germline V gene sequence: CDR1 SGHRS, CDR2 YFSETQ. V gave up 2 bases and J gave up 3 bases; unmatched junction bases: 19. CDR3 protein: CASSFHPGKGAGWDTEAFF. The CDR3 DNA follows: TGCGCCAGCAGCTTCCACCCGGGTAAGGGGGCGGGTTGGGACACTGAAGCTTTCTTT.

The chain employs TRBV5-1 and TRBJ2-5, with 7 nucleotides matching TRBD1. This CDR3 contains 16 residues. Losses at the gene ends were 4 bases for V and 9 bases for J; bases not matched to a gene: 18. The germline V gene encodes CDR1 SGHRS and CDR2 YFSETQ. Written as DNA, the CDR3 is TGCGCCAGCAGCACCTCCGGGACAGTTTTGATCAGGGCCCAGTACTTC. Translation gives CASSTSGTVLIRAQYF.

In its sample, this clone was seen a few times. The V gene is TRBV29-1, the J gene TRBJ2-7; 9 positions match TRBD1. CDR1 and CDR2 from the germline V gene are SQVTM and ANQGSEA. With 3 bases clipped from V and 3 bases from J, the junction kept 9 bases outside the gene matches. This CDR3 is built from 15 residues. CDR3 bases: TGCAGCGTTGAGGCGTTTGGGACAGGGAACTACGAGCAGTACTTC. Translating it yields CSVEAFGTGNYEQYF.

The genes are TRBV25-1 and TRBJ1-1, with D perhaps matching TRBD1 (6 bases). Germline assignment: CDR1 MGHDK and CDR2 SYGVNS. The CDR3 totals 14 residues. Trimming pared 5 bases from V and 4 bases from J, leaving 14 bases between. DNA of the CDR3: TGTGCCAGCAGTCGGCAAGGGGGGGTCACTGAAGCTTTCTTT. This codes for CASSRQGGVTEAFF. The entire variable domain, with the rest obtained from reference TRBV25-1 and TRBJ1-1, is as follows: EADIYQTPRYLVIGTGKKITLECSQTMGHDKMYWYQQDPGMELHLIHYSYGVNSTEKGDLSSESTVSRIRTEHFPLTLESARPSHTSQYLCASSRQGGVTEAFFGQGTRLTVV.

This clone was observed once. The rearrangement links TRBV2 to TRBJ1-1, with D unclear. V gave up 7 bases and J gave up 3 bases, with 6 bases separating them. The CDR3 is 11 amino acids. In germline, CDR1 is SNHLY, CDR2 FYNNEI. The CDR3, as DNA: TGTGCCAGCACGGAGTACACTGAAGCTTTCTTT. This gives the protein CASTEYTEAFF.

The chain is built from TRBV15 and TRBJ1-5, with 9 nucleotides matching TRBD1. Germline V lookup: CDR1 LNHNV, CDR2 YYDKDF (reference sequence). The CDR3 is 13 residues long. Germline trimming cut 5 bases from V and 7 bases from J; bases unmatched to any gene: 3. CDR3 residues: CATSWTGDQPQHF. DNA for the CDR3: TGTGCCACCAGCTGGACAGGGGACCAGCCCCAGCATTTT. Using reference TRBV15 and TRBJ1-5 for the parts outside the CDR3, the full variable domain is DAMVIQNPRYQVTQFGKPVTLSCSQTLNHNVMYWYQQKSSQAPKLLFHYYDKDFNNEADTPDNFQSRRPNTSFCFLDIRSPGLGDTAMYLCATSWTGDQPQHFGDGTRLSIL.

The J gene is TRBJ2-3, the V gene TRBV6-2 or TRBV6-3; D uncertain. This CDR3 is 12 amino acids long. Germline values: CDR1 MNHEY, CDR2 SVGEGT. V gave up 6 bases and J gave up 2 bases, with 6 bases separating them. Here the CDR3 DNA reads TGTGCCAGCAGCGATCACACAGATACGCAGTATTTT. Translated, it gives CASSDHTDTQYF.

This clone was detected once. The chain combines TRBV6-5 with TRBJ1-5; D is unclear. The CDR3 consists of 15 residues. V dropped 3 bases and J dropped 0 bases, with 9 bases sitting between them. The V gene's germline CDR1 is MNHEY and CDR2 SVGAGI. The CDR3 protein is CASSYGPYSNQPQHF. CDR3 coding DNA: TGTGCCAGCAGTTATGGACCTTATAGCAATCAGCCCCAGCATTTT.

The chain has TRBV3-1 (or the pseudogene TRBV3-2) and TRBJ2-7; D uncertain. Germline V gene data show CDR1 as LGHDT and CDR2 as YNNKEL (reference sequence). Trimming took 4 bases from V and 3 from J, leaving 10 bases between them. This CDR3 comprises 13 residues. Written as DNA, the CDR3 is TGTGCCAGCAGCCCGAAGCAGTACTACGAGCAGTACTTC. This encodes CASSPKQYYEQYF.

The rearrangement uses TRBV21-1 and TRBJ2-1; the table's D gene call, TRBD2, was not cross checked with the DNA. TRBV21-1 is deemed a pseudogene. The CDR3 loop spans 18 amino acids. CDR3 region: CASSKGGLAVSSYNEQFF. CDR3 coding DNA: TGTGCCAGCAGCAAAGGCGGACTAGCGGTGAGCTCCTACAATGAGCAGTTCTTC.

The chain links TRBV11-3 to TRBJ2-5; no clear D gene. CDR3 length: 13 amino acids. Per the germline V gene, CDR1 is SGHNT and CDR2 is YENEEA. Trimming shortened V by 3 bases and J by 5 bases, and 10 bases separated the two germline ends. In DNA, the CDR3 is TGTGCCAGCAGCTTTCGAAGGTTGGAGACCCAGTACTTC. The encoded protein is CASSFRRLETQYF.

This rearrangement joins TRBV18 to TRBJ1-5; 7 bases are a match to TRBD1. Germline CDR1 is KGHSH and CDR2 is LQKENI. The trim removed 5 bases at V and 0 bases at J, leaving 4 bases unmatched. The CDR3 runs to 15 residues. This CDR3 reads CASSIQGDSNQPQHF. CDR3 nucleotide sequence: TGTGCCAGCTCAATCCAGGGGGATAGCAATCAGCCCCAGCATTTT.

The chain is built from TRBV18 and TRBJ1-3; D is undetermined. The germline CDR1 and CDR2 sequences are KGHSH and LQKENI. This CDR3 has 14 residues. V dropped 3 bases and J dropped 4 bases, with 10 bases sitting between them. In DNA form, the CDR3 reads TGTGCCAGCTCACCGGACCGAGCAGGAAACACCATATATTTT. Translated, it gives CASSPDRAGNTIYF.